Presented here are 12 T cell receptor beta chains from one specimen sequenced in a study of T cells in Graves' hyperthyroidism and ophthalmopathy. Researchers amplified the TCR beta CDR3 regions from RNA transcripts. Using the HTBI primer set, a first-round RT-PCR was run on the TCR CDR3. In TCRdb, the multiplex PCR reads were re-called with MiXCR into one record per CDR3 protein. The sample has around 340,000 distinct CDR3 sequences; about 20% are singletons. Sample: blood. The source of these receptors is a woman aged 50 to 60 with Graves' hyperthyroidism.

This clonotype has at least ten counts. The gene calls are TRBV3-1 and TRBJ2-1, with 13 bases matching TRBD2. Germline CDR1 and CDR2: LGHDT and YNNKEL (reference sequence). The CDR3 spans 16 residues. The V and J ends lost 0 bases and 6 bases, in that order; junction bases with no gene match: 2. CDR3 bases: TGTGCCAGCAGCCAAGACACTAGCGGGGGGGTCAATGAGCAGTTCTTC. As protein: CASSQDTSGGVNEQFF.

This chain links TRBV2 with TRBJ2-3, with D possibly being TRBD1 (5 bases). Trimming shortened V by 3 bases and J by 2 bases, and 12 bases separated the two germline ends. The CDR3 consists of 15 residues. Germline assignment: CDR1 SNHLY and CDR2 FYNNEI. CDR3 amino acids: CASSDGADPTDTQYF. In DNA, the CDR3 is TGTGCCAGCAGTGATGGGGCAGACCCCACAGATACGCAGTATTTT.

The CDR3 bases are TGTGCCAGCAGCCAGGACAGGCGTTCCGAAGCTTTCTTT. Encoded protein: CASSQDRRSEAFF. The chain uses TRBV12-3 or TRBV12-4 and TRBJ1-1; 7 nucleotides align to TRBD1. The ends lost 6 bases at V and 8 bases at J; junction bases unmatched: 9. This CDR3 comprises 13 residues.

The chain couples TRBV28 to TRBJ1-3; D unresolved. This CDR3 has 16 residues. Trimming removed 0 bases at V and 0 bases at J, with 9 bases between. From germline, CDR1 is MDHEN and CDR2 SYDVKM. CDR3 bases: TGTGCCAGCAGTTTATGGGCGGGGAACTCTGGAAACACCATATATTTT. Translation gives CASSLWAGNSGNTIYF.

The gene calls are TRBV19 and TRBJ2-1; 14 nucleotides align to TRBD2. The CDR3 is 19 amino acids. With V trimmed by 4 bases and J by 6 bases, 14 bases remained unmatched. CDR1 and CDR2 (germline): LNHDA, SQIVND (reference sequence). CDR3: CASSRTGVRTSGRFNEQFF. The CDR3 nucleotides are TGTGCCAGTAGTAGGACAGGGGTCAGGACTAGCGGGAGGTTCAATGAGCAGTTCTTC.

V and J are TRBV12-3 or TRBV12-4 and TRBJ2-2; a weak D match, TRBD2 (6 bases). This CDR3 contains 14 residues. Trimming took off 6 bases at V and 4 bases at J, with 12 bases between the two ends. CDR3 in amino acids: CASSRGLGTGELFF. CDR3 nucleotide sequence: TGTGCCAGCAGCCGGGGACTTGGCACCGGGGAGCTGTTTTTT.

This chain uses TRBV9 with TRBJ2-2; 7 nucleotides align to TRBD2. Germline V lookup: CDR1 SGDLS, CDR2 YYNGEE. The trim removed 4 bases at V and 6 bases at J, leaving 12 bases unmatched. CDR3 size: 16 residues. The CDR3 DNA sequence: TGTGCCAGCAGCCCCCGTTCGACTAGCATCTCCGGGGAGCTGTTTTTT. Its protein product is CASSPRSTSISGELFF.

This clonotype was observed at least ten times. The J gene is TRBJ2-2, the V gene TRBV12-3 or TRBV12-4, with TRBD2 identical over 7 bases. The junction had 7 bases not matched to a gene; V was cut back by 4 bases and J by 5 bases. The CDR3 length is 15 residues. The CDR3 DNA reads TGTGCCAGCAGTTATGAGGGGAGGGTGACCGGGGAGCTGTTTTTT. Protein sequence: CASSYEGRVTGELFF.

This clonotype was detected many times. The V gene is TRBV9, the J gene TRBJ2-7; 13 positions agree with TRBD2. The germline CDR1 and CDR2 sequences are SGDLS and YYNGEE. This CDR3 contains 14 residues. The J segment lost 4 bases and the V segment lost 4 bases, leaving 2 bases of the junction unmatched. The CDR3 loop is CASSRTSGSYEQYF. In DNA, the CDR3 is TGTGCCAGCAGCAGGACTAGCGGGAGTTACGAGCAGTACTTC.

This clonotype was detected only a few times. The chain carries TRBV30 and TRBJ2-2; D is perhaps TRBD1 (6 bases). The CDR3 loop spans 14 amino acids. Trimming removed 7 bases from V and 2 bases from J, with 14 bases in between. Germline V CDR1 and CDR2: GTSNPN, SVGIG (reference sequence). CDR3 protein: CAFPGTSNTGELFF. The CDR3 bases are TGTGCCTTTCCCGGGACATCCAACACCGGGGAGCTGTTTTTT.

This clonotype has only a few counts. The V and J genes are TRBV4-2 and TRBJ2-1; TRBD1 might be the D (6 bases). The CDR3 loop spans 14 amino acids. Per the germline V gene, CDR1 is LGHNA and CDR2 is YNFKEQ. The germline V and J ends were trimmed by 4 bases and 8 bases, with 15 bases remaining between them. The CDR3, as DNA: TGTGCCAGCAGCCGCCGCGAGGGGGACCATGAGCAGTTCTTC. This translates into CASSRREGDHEQFF.

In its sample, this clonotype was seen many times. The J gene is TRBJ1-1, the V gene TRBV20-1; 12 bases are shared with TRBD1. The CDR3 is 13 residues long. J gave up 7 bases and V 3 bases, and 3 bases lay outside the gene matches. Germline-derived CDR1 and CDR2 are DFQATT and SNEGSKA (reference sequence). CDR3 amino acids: CSARGTGGSEAFF. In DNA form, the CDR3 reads TGCAGTGCTAGGGGGACAGGGGGCAGTGAAGCTTTCTTT.